The 2 T cell receptor beta chains below all came from one sample that was sequenced in a study of cytomegalovirus exposure and HLA in healthy donors. Amplification used 60 Vbeta primers and 13 Jbeta primers. Produced via immunoSEQ multiplex PCR; TCRdb's table is partial and in-frame only. The table records about 140,000 clones, approximately 71% of them present only once. The sequenced sample consisted of PBMCs. The receptors derive from a man aged 35 to 55 in good health and CMV-seronegative.

The chain employs TRBV9 and TRBJ1-2; D gene unclear. This CDR3 spans 14 amino acids. Germline CDR1 is SGDLS and CDR2 is YYNGEE. V was shortened by 0 bases and J by 5 bases, with 11 bases between the two germline ends. The CDR3, as DNA: TGTGCCAGCAGCGTAGAAGAACGCGGGTATGGCTACACCTTC. Translated, it gives CASSVEERGYGYTF.

The chain couples TRBV5-4 to TRBJ1-2; D is unclear. Germline assignment: CDR1 SGHNT and CDR2 YYREEE (reference sequence). The ends were cut back, 9 bases at V and 5 bases at J, with 11 bases in the middle. The CDR3 is made up of 11 amino acids. The CDR3 DNA reads TGTGCCACCGATGGGCGTTATGGCTACACCTTC. Its protein product is CATDGRYGYTF.